This TCR beta chain stems from a study of blood T cell repertoires in COVID-19. Study-level background: COVID-19 samples from acute and convalescent phases originated in the United States, Italy and Spain. PBMCs, B-cell-depleted T cells, or T cells provided the cDNA or gDNA that made up the material.

Seattle enrolled patients during active infection and tracked them longitudinally. Original processing methods: Counts of nucleated cells, estimated from reference gene primer amplification, were obtained. Clones were sequenced by immunoSEQ multiplex PCR, and TCRdb holds only the in-frame ones, with some missing. The DNA was the basis for D and trimming; V, J and clone size are from that table. The sample has more than 150,000 clones; 80% to 90% are singletons. This CDR3 is 17 amino acids long. CDR1 SGHTA and CDR2 FQGNSA come from the germline V gene. With V trimmed by 0 bases and J by 4 bases, 4 bases remained unmatched.

Sequenced sample: peripheral blood. This receptor was identified in a woman in her sixties or seventies with COVID-19, enrolled during active disease. This rearrangement joins TRBV7-2 to TRBJ2-5; 14 positions agree with TRBD2. The CDR3 nucleotides read TGTGCCAGCAGCTTAGCTGGACTAGCGGGAGGAGGAGAGACCCAGTACTTC. Encoded protein: CASSLAGLAGGGETQYF. Based on the CDR3 plus reference TRBV7-2 and TRBJ2-5, the full variable domain is GAGVSQSPSNKVTEKGKDVELRCDPISGHTALYWYRQSLGQGLEFLIYFQGNSAPDKSGLPSDRFSAERTGGSVSTLTIQRTQQEDSAVYLCASSLAGLAGGGETQYFGPGTRLLVL.